Listed below are T cell receptor beta chains from one sample, sequenced in a study of OX40 agonist ivuxolimab in advanced cancers. Only in-frame clones appear in the TCRdb table, and some are missing; sequencing was by immunoSEQ multiplex PCR. The table includes fewer than 90,000 clones, approximately 91% detected once. The input for sequencing was CD4+ or CD8+ T cells sorted from blood, taken in a trial of the OX40 agonist ivuxolimab. The receptor source for this set is an adult with an advanced solid tumor such as melanoma, head and neck, liver or kidney cancer. Each CDR3 is given with its conserved first and last residue. A D gene is named only where the DNA matches it firmly. Size tells how often a clone was seen (once, few, many) or the class of an expanded clone, and some rows leave it out.

d_gene: -; abundance: -; j_gene: TRBJ1-2; v_gene: TRBV6-5; CDR3nt: TGTGCCAGCCACAGGGAATCCTATGGCTACACCTTC; CDR3aa: CASHRESYGYTF
d_gene: TRBD1; abundance: -; j_gene: TRBJ1-5; v_gene: TRBV2; CDR3nt: TGTGCCAGCAATCCGGACAGGATTAGCAATCAGCCCCAGCATTTT; CDR3aa: CASNPDRISNQPQHF
d_gene: TRBD1; abundance: -; j_gene: TRBJ2-5; v_gene: TRBV27; CDR3nt: TGTGCCAGCAGTTTATCCGGTCAACGGACAGGGGGAGAGACCCAGTACTTC; CDR3aa: CASSLSGQRTGGETQYF
d_gene: TRBD1; abundance: -; j_gene: TRBJ2-7; v_gene: TRBV19; CDR3nt: TGTGCCAGTAGTATAGGGACAGGGTGGTACGAGCAGTACTTC; CDR3aa: CASSIGTGWYEQYF
d_gene: -; abundance: -; j_gene: TRBJ1-2; v_gene: TRBV2; CDR3nt: TGTGCCAGCAGTGAACAGGTACTCTATGGCTACACCTTC; CDR3aa: CASSEQVLYGYTF
d_gene: TRBD1; abundance: -; j_gene: TRBJ1-1; v_gene: TRBV27; CDR3nt: TGTGCCAGCAGTCCCCTCCACAGGGGGATGAACACTGAAGCTTTCTTT; CDR3aa: CASSPLHRGMNTEAFF
d_gene: TRBD2; abundance: -; j_gene: TRBJ2-1; v_gene: TRBV11-2; CDR3nt: TGTGCCAGCAGCTTGGGACTAGCGGGAGTTAATGAGCAGTTCTTC; CDR3aa: CASSLGLAGVNEQFF
d_gene: -; abundance: -; j_gene: TRBJ2-1; v_gene: TRBV6-5; CDR3nt: TGTGCCAGCAGTTACCAACTTCCAAGTACCTACAATGAGCAGTTCTTC; CDR3aa: CASSYQLPSTYNEQFF
d_gene: -; abundance: -; j_gene: TRBJ1-3; v_gene: TRBV21-1; CDR3nt: TGTGCCAGCAGCCAGTTTCAGTCGGACTCTGGAAACACCATATATTTT; CDR3aa: CASSQFQSDSGNTIYF
d_gene: -; abundance: -; j_gene: TRBJ2-7; v_gene: TRBV6-5; CDR3nt: TGTGCCAGCAGTTACTCCAAAGAAAACATCTACGAGCAGTACTTC; CDR3aa: CASSYSKENIYEQYF
d_gene: -; abundance: -; j_gene: TRBJ2-7; v_gene: TRBV4-1; CDR3nt: TGCGCCAGCAGCCAAGTTGAGGGACTTAAAATTACCTACGAGCAGTACTTC; CDR3aa: CASSQVEGLKITYEQYF
d_gene: TRBD1; abundance: -; j_gene: TRBJ2-5; v_gene: TRBV18; CDR3nt: TGTGCCAGCTCAGAACGGACAGGGAAACAAGAGACCCAGTACTTC; CDR3aa: CASSERTGKQETQYF
d_gene: TRBD1; abundance: -; j_gene: TRBJ1-2; v_gene: TRBV6-5; CDR3nt: TGTGCCAGCAGTTTCCGGGACAGTTCTAACTATGGCTACACCTTC; CDR3aa: CASSFRDSSNYGYTF
d_gene: TRBD2; abundance: -; j_gene: TRBJ2-1; v_gene: TRBV11-3; CDR3nt: TGTGCCAGCAGCCTTACGGGATGGCTAGCGGGAGGGCGGGGCAATGAGCAGTTCTTC; CDR3aa: CASSLTGWLAGGRGNEQFF
d_gene: -; abundance: -; j_gene: TRBJ1-2; v_gene: TRBV6-6; CDR3nt: TGTGCCAGCAGACGTATATCCTTTGACTATGGCTACACCTTC; CDR3aa: CASRRISFDYGYTF
d_gene: -; abundance: -; j_gene: TRBJ1-1; v_gene: TRBV7-2; CDR3nt: TGTGCCAGCAGCTTGTTAGCGAGCACTGAAGCTTTCTTT; CDR3aa: CASSLLASTEAFF
d_gene: -; abundance: -; j_gene: TRBJ1-1; v_gene: TRBV27; CDR3nt: TGTGCCAGCTGCGACCCGCTGGGCCTTGAAGCTTTCTTT; CDR3aa: CASCDPLGLEAFF
d_gene: -; abundance: once; j_gene: TRBJ1-3; v_gene: TRBV7-2; CDR3nt: TGTGCCAGCAGCTTAGGTTGGGGGACTGGAAACACCATATATTTT; CDR3aa: CASSLGWGTGNTIYF
d_gene: TRBD1; abundance: -; j_gene: TRBJ2-7; v_gene: TRBV6-1; CDR3nt: TGTGCCAGCAGCCGCGCCCCGGGACAGGGCGGCGAGCAGTACTTC; CDR3aa: CASSRAPGQGGEQYF